This TCR beta chain appears in the sequencing data of a study of T-cell reconstitution after alpha-beta-depleted transplantation in children (dated by TCRdb to between 2015 and 2016). For the wider study: Using TCR repertoire profiling, the study followed T-cell immune reconstitution in a quantitative way in children after TCRalphabeta/CD19-depleted allogeneic hematopoietic cell transplantation.

From the germline V gene (reference sequence), CDR1 is GTSNPN and CDR2 is SVGIG. The V end loses 2 bases and the J end loses 0 bases, and a stretch of 10 bases separates them. The cysteine opens and the phenylalanine closes a CDR3 of 14 amino acids. The entry retains the CDR3 DNA only, 42 bases that are in frame from base 1. Libraries were made using PCR. Sequenced using an Illumina HiSeq 2500. Molecular barcoding was employed in the preparation of TCR libraries, with unique molecular identifiers being used to normalize TCRbeta repertoire quantification. TCRdb reanalyzed the raw reads on its own, using fastp at Q25 for trimming and MiXCR for clone calling, and kept in-frame beta chains. Identical CDR3 protein sequences are pooled into one entry, listed with their most common genes and DNA. The sample table contains about 610,000 distinct CDR3 sequences; only one count was recorded for roughly a tenth of them. Less than 4.5% of the sample belongs to the ten largest clones.

There are many counts of this clonotype. Its antigen remains unidentified. Base qualities are missing; no much larger clone stands one base away. The specimen was PBMCs from the stem cell graft donor, collected from the stem cell graft. Rearrangement joined TRBV30 to TRBJ1-1; the D gene lacks a confident call. This receptor was identified in a human donor who donated a stem cell graft to a child with acute myeloid leukemia. The CDR3 protein sequence reads: CAWSPQVVNTEAFF. In nucleotides, the sequence is TGTGCCTGGAGTCCCCAGGTGGTGAACACTGAAGCTTTCTTT.